This T cell receptor beta chain was captured in a study of T cells after yellow fever vaccination. CDR1 is SGDLS, CDR2 YYNGEE, per germline. Trimming stripped 3 bases from V and 4 bases from J, with 16 bases between. The CDR3 length is 16 residues. TCRdb fed the 5' RACE reads into MiXCR, producing one record per CDR3 protein. The sample consists of under 200,000 distinct CDR3 sequences, 5.5% to 7.5% of them appearing once. This clonotype was detected only a few times. This chain connects TRBV9 to TRBJ2-2; D is perhaps TRBD2 (7 bases). The TCR was taken from a man younger than 35 who received the YFV17D yellow fever vaccine. The sequences come from CD4+ T cells sorted from PBMCs, collected about 5 days after the first yellow fever vaccination. CDR3 residues: CASSAPRRGGTGELFF. The CDR3, as DNA: TGTGCCAGCAGCGCCCCTCGGAGGGGGGGCACCGGGGAGCTGTTTTTT.